This TCR beta chain came from a study of cytomegalovirus exposure and HLA in healthy donors (dated by TCRdb to between 2016 and 2019). Describing the broader study: An earlier analysis of 587 of the donors reported around 280 Gb of sequence data and 95 million to 120 million unique TCR beta sequences obtained from roughly 180 million T cells. Because of strong linkage in the cohort, roughly five DR-DQ haplotypes were treated as single units for association and clustering. In a later genetic analysis, genome-wide SNP genotypes for about three fifths of the 666 donors were used, and that subset was treated as a discovery cohort. Of the 300 to 450 genotyped donors, around 81% fell in the genetic ancestry cluster associated with self-reported Caucasian donors. Every repertoire in the discovery cohort had been generated on one and the same sequencing platform. An earlier analysis of a few hundred of the donors applied high-throughput TCR beta sequencing to assess whether each TCR beta V gene segment acted as functional or pseudogenic. The study aimed to test whether signatures of past pathogen exposure could be identified by cataloging public T cell receptors. The study used immunosequencing to profile the T cell repertoires of approximately 630 subjects and linked those repertoires to cytomegalovirus serostatus. In addition to the first cohort of around 670 subjects, a separate validation cohort of around 110 different subjects was used. Class I and class II HLA loci were covered by the typing at four-digit resolution. The later analysis used no new phenotypic data to find candidate immune exposures, relying instead on TCR beta sequences and their occurrence across donors. Typing coverage differed by locus: A, B, C, DRB1 and DQB1 were typed in about 629-640 donors, DQA1 in 500 to 550, DPA1 in roughly 590, and DPB1 in 450 to 480. Among some 410 genotyped donors of the cohort, an average of approximately 240,000 unique TCR beta nucleotide sequences was sequenced per donor, of which about 18% were non-productive. Roughly 300 gigabases of sequencing data and tens of millions of unique TCR sequences were included in an early release covering under 650 HLA-typed donors. To predict cytomegalovirus infection status, the study brought together high-throughput TCR immunosequencing, statistical association of individual TCRs with disease status, and machine learning. A later analysis re-examined previously published TCR beta repertoires from more than 650 donors and added high-resolution HLA genotyping to investigate patterns of TCR occurrence. Donor age, sex, ethnicity and CMV serostatus were compiled alongside the repertoire data. The paper's findings and limits, for the study overall: In both the original and validation cohorts, the classifier was reported to diagnose cytomegalovirus status with high specificity and sensitivity. In a later genetic analysis, a missense DCLRE1C variant was associated with V-gene and J-gene trimming of TCR beta chains, and the association was replicated in an independent cohort. Because counts were too low, seventeen rarely observed V segments, including chromosome 9 orphons, were left out of the earlier analysis of 500 to 750 of the donors. Roughly uniform sequencing depth across donors was assumed in presence/absence analyses, although this assumption may not hold. The study listed 164 TCR beta chains as associated with cytomegalovirus. An earlier analysis of several hundred of the donors showed that most TCR beta V segments appeared in productive rearrangements either about 90% or about 30% of the time, which broadly matched IMGT annotations. This cohort had only TCR beta chains sequenced, and the lack of alpha or paired-chain data limited which features could be detected. The authors suggested that the approach could potentially be extended to other disease states and immunological phenotypes. At a false discovery rate of 0.05, a later analysis linked about 16,000 TCR beta sequences to specific HLA alleles. Some IMGT-functional V segments, including TRBV6-2 and TRBV6-3, could not be told apart with the 87-base-pair reads, so those segments were excluded. Across donors, most TCR sequences were observed very rarely, whereas some public TCRs were present in many individuals. A further reported finding was that TCR beta sequences accurately predicted the HLA-A and HLA-B alleles for most subjects in the first cohort. Three of the identified cytomegalovirus-associated TCR beta chains were confirmed in vitro to be specific for cytomegalovirus antigens. In a later analysis, HLA-associated TCR beta chains were found to be more clonally expanded and to have lower generation probabilities than equally common non-associated chains. For the cohort, immune exposure information was limited to CMV serostatus. According to a later analysis, most CMV-associated TCR beta chains appeared to be HLA-restricted, and the HLA associations seemed to be driven largely by CMV exposure. When HLA alleles, especially DR and DQ, strongly co-occurred, attributing TCR associations to individual alleles was difficult. Because HLA typing was missing for some donors at each locus, association tests included only the typed subset. In a later analysis, the rate of TCR association differed among HLA loci, with DRB1 alleles having the most associated TCRs and HLA-C alleles having the fewest. Compared with the roughly 710-donor mean, donors in an Asian-associated ancestry cluster had fewer N-insertions in productive TCRs, according to a later genetic analysis. Linkage disequilibrium might explain the correlated functional status among segregating V segments, but an unknown experimental factor could not be ruled out. A later analysis reported that several top co-occurrence clusters appeared linked to parvovirus B19, influenza, CMV and Epstein-Barr virus. The sequencing pipeline was judged likely to have produced a cluster of highly shared sequence variants as a technical artifact.

CDR1 and CDR2 were assigned from the germline V gene as MNHEY and SVGAGI. There are 13 amino acids in the CDR3, from cysteine to phenylalanine inclusive. The read is trimmed to its CDR3 DNA, 39 bases read in frame from base 1. V is clipped by 7 bases and J by 6 bases, and the sequence between their germline boundaries is 10 bases long. In total, about 650 healthy bone marrow donors made up the cohort. Cohort members were all nominally healthy when sampled, although unrecorded immune exposures were likely present. The donor tested CMV seropositive, placing the donor among the 289 seropositive members of the cohort. A peripheral blood sample was collected from each donor, and TCR beta sequencing was performed on peripheral blood mononuclear cells. Genomic DNA was extracted from the blood cell samples with the Qiagen DNeasy Blood Extraction Kit. Comments on this clone: This clone's antigen is unknown. It has no much larger one-base neighbor in the sample; base qualities were not kept.

The receptor library was made with the immunoSEQ multiplex PCR assay. A mixture of 60 forward primers for TCR Vbeta segments and 13 reverse primers for TCR Jbeta segments was used in the multiplex PCR. A multiplex PCR assay on genomic DNA amplified the CDR3 region of rearranged TCR beta genes. Amplified TCR beta libraries were sequenced as 87-base-pair reads on the Illumina HiSeq System. In the source study's methods: A later analysis counted about 80 million unique TCR beta chains across the 690 or so repertoires, and approximately 11 million of these chains were shared by at least two donors. Raw reads were error-corrected and collapsed into unique sequences with a nearest-neighbor algorithm that merged closely related sequences to remove PCR and sequencing errors. CDR3 sequences were aligned to IMGT reference sequences to assign V, D and J gene segments. For a sequence to be retained, a match of at least six nucleotides was required to both a V gene segment and a J gene segment. Rearrangements were classified as productive when the CDR3 lacked stop codons and remained in frame with V and J, and all other rearrangements were classified as non-productive. Following IMGT convention, CDR3 was defined as the stretch from the second conserved V-encoded cysteine to the conserved J-encoded phenylalanine. Sequences without an unambiguous match to a single V gene segment were excluded from the earlier analysis of 450 to 650 of the donors. An earlier analysis of several hundred of the donors classified V segments as functional when productive rearrangements were above 56.7% and as segregating when the standard deviation between donors was above 5%. A statistical classification framework was developed to diagnose cytomegalovirus status using the catalog of TCR beta chain sequences. V and J gene assignment, in a later analysis, came from comparing TCR nucleotide sequences with IMGT/GENE-DB human TR gene sequences. Using the TCRdist pipeline, a later analysis assigned CDR3 sequences along with most-parsimonious VDJ recombination scenarios. In a later analysis, each TCR beta chain was defined by its CDR3 amino acid sequence together with its V-gene family, and reads lacking a unique V-gene family were excluded. As a way to deal with suspected cross-contamination and a sequencing artifact, a later analysis dropped 592 nucleotide sequences that were highly shared and had low generation probability. In a later analysis, a clonal expansion index was calculated for each public chain from normalized within-repertoire ranks of inferred template counts. Generation probabilities in a later analysis came from a VDJ recombination model fitted to out-of-frame rearrangements, and those results were checked against IGoR. In a later analysis, hypergeometric tests were used to score TCR-TCR, TCR-HLA and TCR-CMV co-occurrence, with a repertoire-size bias correction applied to TCR pairs. False discovery rates were estimated in a later analysis by permuting HLA or CMV assignments 20 times. In a later analysis, co-occurring TCRs were grouped using DBSCAN, and TCRdist sequence similarity was added for clustering within HLA-allele-positive subsets. Repertoires with fewer than 30,000 or more than 120,000 public chains were left out of co-occurrence clustering, as were about five repertoires with anomalous nucleotide sharing. Drawn from immuneACCESS, this table holds only the in-frame rearrangements with V and J called that TCRdb kept. Clones are partly lost; checked studies trace under half to an unresolved V gene and leave the rest unexplained. That table furnishes V, J and clone size, whereas the DNA furnished D and trimming. A total of 150,000 or so clones appear in this sample, 82% of them only once. The ten most abundant clones make up around 8% of the sample.

This TCR was recovered from a male donor in good health and CMV-seropositive. The sequence links TRBV6-5 to TRBJ1-6; the D gene cannot be resolved reliably. The sample consisted of PBMCs. CDR3 loop: CASMKNSNSPLHF. The sequence in DNA is TGTGCCAGCATGAAGAACAGTAATTCACCCCTCCACTTT.